The source of this TCR beta chain is a study of breast tumors, draining lymph nodes, adjacent tissues. TCRdb fed the multiplex PCR reads into MiXCR, producing one record per CDR3 protein. The data contain about 140,000 distinct CDR3 sequences, approximately 32% of them singletons. The lymph nodes were axillary draining lymph nodes from breast cancer patients. With regard to this clonotype: With a much larger clone just one base away, this may be a read error. Because the CDR3's place on the DNA is in doubt, the DNA is left out and the CDR3 is given as listed by TCRdb.

A total of 14 residues make up the CDR3, ends included. CDR1 and CDR2 from the germline V gene are SEHNR and FQNEAQ (reference sequence). The sequence came from a female donor with breast cancer. Some clones in this sample may be carry-over from other donors' samples. The chain is built from TRBV7-9 and TRBJ2-5; whether TRBD1, the table's D call, matches the DNA was not checked. Sequencing was done on a sample of axillary lymph node tissue. The CDR3 sequence: CASSFAQGSETQHF.